This is a list of T cell receptor beta chains from one sample in a study of blood T cell repertoires in COVID-19. Clones were sequenced by immunoSEQ multiplex PCR, and TCRdb holds only the in-frame ones, with some missing. The sample lists some 400,000 clones, more than 70% seen once, with about 2.3% in the top ten. The sequencing input was peripheral blood. These receptors were taken from a woman in her sixties with COVID-19, enrolled during active disease. The CDR3 runs from the conserved cysteine through the conserved F or W. D genes are given only for firm matches. Expanded clones get a size class; other rows say once, few or many, or leave the size out.

abundance	d_gene	v_gene	j_gene	CDR3nt	CDR3aa
-	TRBD1	TRBV5-1	TRBJ1-1	TGCGCCAGCAGCCCGGGACAGTCTAACACTGAAGCTTTCTTT	CASSPGQSNTEAFF
-	-	TRBV28	TRBJ2-5	TGTGCCAGCAGTTTCAACGGGGAGACCCAGTACTTC	CASSFNGETQYF
-	TRBD1	TRBV15	TRBJ1-5	TGTGCCACCAGGAAAGACAGGGCGGGAAATCAGCCCCAGCATTTT	CATRKDRAGNQPQHF
-	-	TRBV28	TRBJ2-7	TGTGCCAGCATAAAGGCAGGCTCCTACGAGCAGTACTTC	CASIKAGSYEQYF
-	-	TRBV5-8	TRBJ2-5	TGTGCCAGCAGCTTGGAAACAGTGATGGTGACCCAGTACTTC	CASSLETVMVTQYF
-	-	TRBV2	TRBJ1-1	TGTGCCAGCAGTGAAGTCAGGGCCACTGAAGCTTTCTTT	CASSEVRATEAFF
few	-	TRBV7-2	TRBJ2-1	TGTGCCAGCACCACACGGGGAAATGAGCAGTTCTTC	CASTTRGNEQFF
-	-	TRBV19	TRBJ2-2	TGTGCCAGTACCTTCCCCGTGTCCGGGGAGCTGTTTTTT	CASTFPVSGELFF
-	TRBD1	TRBV18	TRBJ2-5	TGTGCCAGCTCATTGACCGGGACAGGGGGAGAGACCCAGTACTTC	CASSLTGTGGETQYF
-	-	TRBV5-1	TRBJ1-2	TGCGCCAGCAGCCCTGGGCATTGGGAGGGCTACACCTTC	CASSPGHWEGYTF
-	TRBD1	TRBV5-1	TRBJ1-2	TGCGCCAGCAGCTTGCTTGGCAGGGGGGTTGGCTACACCTTC	CASSLLGRGVGYTF
-	TRBD1	TRBV15	TRBJ2-1	TGTGCCACCAGCCTTCACAGGGGGCTTCGGAATGAGCAGTTCTTC	CATSLHRGLRNEQFF
-	-	TRBV18	TRBJ1-4	TGTGCCAGCTCACCACTAGACTGGAATGAAAAACTGTTTTTT	CASSPLDWNEKLFF
-	TRBD1	TRBV25-1	TRBJ1-4	TGTGCCAGCAGTGTCAACAGGGGAATAAGTGAAAAACTGTTTTTT	CASSVNRGISEKLFF
-	TRBD1	TRBV25-1	TRBJ1-1	TGTGCCAGCAGTGAGGCCAGGGGGTGGGACACTGAAGCTTTCTTT	CASSEARGWDTEAFF
few	-	TRBV5-1	TRBJ2-4	TGCGCCAGCAGGCCCCAGGGTCTAGCCAAAAACATTCAGTACTTC	CASRPQGLAKNIQYF
once	TRBD2	TRBV24-1	TRBJ2-7	TGTGCCACCAGTGATTCGTTTAGCGGGGGCCCCTACGAGCAGTACTTC	CATSDSFSGGPYEQYF
-	TRBD1	TRBV7-2	TRBJ1-2	TGTGCCAGCAGCTTAGAAAGGACAGGCCTCTATGGCTACACCTTC	CASSLERTGLYGYTF
-	-	TRBV11-2	TRBJ1-1	TGTGCCAGCAATCAGCGGTACACTGAAGCTTTCTTT	CASNQRYTEAFF
-	-	TRBV15	TRBJ1-5	TGTGCCACCAGCAGAGATACGAGGGTTGGGCAGCCCCAGCATTTT	CATSRDTRVGQPQHF
-	-	TRBV12-3/TRBV12-4	TRBJ1-3	TGTGCCAGCAGTTCAGCTGGAAACACCATATATTTT	CASSSAGNTIYF
-	TRBD1	TRBV6-5	TRBJ1-1	TGTGCCAGCAGGGGGACAGGGGGCGGCACTGAAGCTTTCTTT	CASRGTGGGTEAFF
-	-	TRBV15	TRBJ2-5	TGTGCCACCAGCCGTCAGCGTTTCAGAGAGACCCAGTACTTC	CATSRQRFRETQYF
-	-	TRBV5-6	TRBJ1-2	TGTGCCAGCAGCTCTCAGGGTTGGGGCTACACCTTC	CASSSQGWGYTF
-	-	TRBV7-3	TRBJ2-2	TGTGCCAGCAGCCTACAGGGAACCGGGGAGCTGTTTTTT	CASSLQGTGELFF
-	TRBD1	TRBV30	TRBJ1-1	TGTGCCTGGAGTGCAATGAGGGGGACAGGGGGCAAGGGCACTGAAGCTTTCTTT	CAWSAMRGTGGKGTEAFF
-	TRBD1	TRBV5-1	TRBJ2-7	TGCGCCAGCAGCTTGGAGGGGGCCCAGCTCTACTTC	CASSLEGAQLYF
-	TRBD1	TRBV30	TRBJ1-6	TGTGCCTGGCTTGCTCGGGACAGGGTCTCCTATAATTCACCCCTCCACTTT	CAWLARDRVSYNSPLHF
-	-	TRBV7-3	TRBJ2-2	TGTGCCAGCAGTCGGCAGGGGACCCAAAACACCGGGGAGCTGTTTTTT	CASSRQGTQNTGELFF
-	-	TRBV25-1	TRBJ2-7	TGTGCCAGCAGTGACAACAGGGTACCCTCCTACGAGCAGTACTTC	CASSDNRVPSYEQYF
once	TRBD1	TRBV19	TRBJ1-1	TGTGCCAGTAGTCCATGGACAGGGGGGATGAACACTGAAGCTTTCTTT	CASSPWTGGMNTEAFF
-	TRBD2	TRBV19	TRBJ2-1	TGTGCCAGTAGTGGAGCCCTAGCGGGGGGTTACAATGAGCAGTTCTTC	CASSGALAGGYNEQFF
-	-	TRBV7-2	TRBJ1-1	TGTGCCAGCAGCTTAGGGAGGGGATTTCGCACTGAAGCTTTCTTT	CASSLGRGFRTEAFF
-	-	TRBV28	TRBJ1-2	TGTGCCAGCAGTTTACCCCCGATGAGTCATGGCTACACCTTC	CASSLPPMSHGYTF
-	-	TRBV5-1	TRBJ2-2	TGCGCCAGCAGCTTGGCCCCCAGGGCCCCGATGTACACCGGGGAGCTGTTTTTT	CASSLAPRAPMYTGELFF
-	-	TRBV4-1	TRBJ1-2	TGCGCCAGCAGCCAAGATGGGGGGTATGGCTACACCTTC	CASSQDGGYGYTF
-	-	TRBV18	TRBJ2-2	TGTGCCAGCTCTAAAGACAGAGCCACCGGGGAGCTGTTTTTT	CASSKDRATGELFF
-	-	TRBV7-6	TRBJ2-5	TGTGCCAGCAGCTTAAAGTCGGGTACGACCCAGTACTTC	CASSLKSGTTQYF
-	TRBD1	TRBV7-2	TRBJ1-2	TGTGCCAGCAGCTTTAAACAGGGGGCCCTTAACTATGGCTACACCTTC	CASSFKQGALNYGYTF
few	-	TRBV3-1/TRBV3-2	TRBJ1-1	TGTGCCAGCAGCCTGTTCAGGGTGACTGAAGCTTTCTTT	CASSLFRVTEAFF
-	TRBD1	TRBV27	TRBJ2-5	TGTGCCAGCAGTTTATCTGGGACAGATTTGGAGACCCAGTACTTC	CASSLSGTDLETQYF
-	-	TRBV10-3	TRBJ1-2	TGTGCCATCAGGCCCGGGACACCTAACTATGGCTACACCTTC	CAIRPGTPNYGYTF
-	-	TRBV13	TRBJ1-3	TGTGCCAGCAGCTCCTACAGGGTTGGAAACACCATATATTTT	CASSSYRVGNTIYF
-	-	TRBV2	TRBJ1-2	TGTGCCAGCAGTGAACACAGAACACAGGGCTTTAACTATGGCTACACCTTC	CASSEHRTQGFNYGYTF
-	TRBD2	TRBV11-2	TRBJ2-3	TGTGCCAGCAGCTCCCTAGGGCGGGGGGAACGGTTCACAGATACGCAGTATTTT	CASSSLGRGERFTDTQYF
-	TRBD1	TRBV7-9	TRBJ2-3	TGTGCCAGCAGCTCCACCGACAGGGGCCAGAACACAGATACGCAGTATTTT	CASSSTDRGQNTDTQYF
once	TRBD1	TRBV5-6	TRBJ1-4	TGTGCCAGCAGCCCGGGACAGATGAATGAAAAACTGTTTTTT	CASSPGQMNEKLFF
-	-	TRBV14	TRBJ1-2	TGTGCCAGCAGCCAATACAGGGTCGGCTACACCTTC	CASSQYRVGYTF
-	-	TRBV19	TRBJ1-1	TGTGCCAGTAGGTCTCCGGGGGACGCCAGATCGAACACTGAAGCTTTCTTT	CASRSPGDARSNTEAFF
-	-	TRBV6-5	TRBJ1-2	TGTGCCAGCACCCCATCACCCGAACGGTATGGCTACACCTTC	CASTPSPERYGYTF
many	-	TRBV18	TRBJ1-4	TGTGCCAGCTCACCCGGGGGGACTAATGAAAAACTGTTTTTT	CASSPGGTNEKLFF
-	-	TRBV6-5	TRBJ1-1	TGTGCCAGCGCCCGAGGGACTGAAGCTTTCTTT	CASARGTEAFF